These T cell receptor beta chains were read from a single sample in a study of T cell repertoires and leukemia-associated antigens. Antigen specificity for these receptors is unknown. Via MiXCR, TCRdb re-called the 5' RACE reads, giving one row per CDR3 protein. The profile shows about 15,000 distinct CDR3 sequences, less than 40% of them singletons. The sequencing sample was made of CD3+ T cells sorted from blood and cultured. The source of these receptors is a female donor in good health. CDR3s include the opening cysteine and the closing phenylalanine or tryptophan. Each record gives: clone size, V gene, D gene, J gene, CDR3 protein, CDR3 DNA. The D gene is left open where the match is weak. The size entry is marked missing in some rows and otherwise reads once, few, many or a size class.

clone_size: medium-sized; v_call: TRBV12-3/TRBV12-4; d_call: -; j_call: TRBJ2-1; cdr3_aa: CASSLVRVYNEQFF; cdr3_nt: TGTGCCAGCAGTTTAGTCAGAGTCTACAATGAGCAGTTCTTC
clone_size: -; v_call: TRBV29-1; d_call: TRBD1; j_call: TRBJ2-3; cdr3_aa: CSLKGAHTDTQYF; cdr3_nt: TGCAGCTTAAAGGGGGCTCACACAGATACGCAGTATTTT
clone_size: many; v_call: TRBV18; d_call: TRBD2; j_call: TRBJ2-1; cdr3_aa: CASSPNSGRASEQFF; cdr3_nt: TGTGCCAGCTCACCAAACAGCGGGAGGGCCAGTGAGCAGTTCTTC
clone_size: -; v_call: TRBV20-1; d_call: -; j_call: TRBJ1-2; cdr3_aa: CSASTRVFAYTF; cdr3_nt: TGCAGTGCTAGTACTAGGGTTTTTGCCTACACCTTC
clone_size: -; v_call: TRBV10-3; d_call: -; j_call: TRBJ2-7; cdr3_aa: CAISELRGNDREQYF; cdr3_nt: TGTGCCATCAGTGAGTTGAGGGGGAATGACCGCGAGCAGTACTTC
clone_size: -; v_call: TRBV6-5; d_call: -; j_call: TRBJ1-3; cdr3_aa: CASNPDNSGNTIYF; cdr3_nt: TGTGCCAGCAATCCTGACAACTCTGGAAACACCATATATTTT
clone_size: -; v_call: TRBV7-2; d_call: TRBD1; j_call: TRBJ1-4; cdr3_aa: CASSRGQSEKLFF; cdr3_nt: TGTGCCAGCAGCCGGGGACAGTCTGAAAAACTGTTTTTT
clone_size: -; v_call: TRBV7-2; d_call: TRBD2; j_call: TRBJ2-2; cdr3_aa: CASSLELAGVGGELFF; cdr3_nt: TGTGCCAGCAGCTTAGAACTAGCGGGAGTTGGCGGGGAGCTGTTTTTT
clone_size: -; v_call: TRBV11-2; d_call: -; j_call: TRBJ2-1; cdr3_aa: CASSHPATDKQFF; cdr3_nt: TGTGCCAGCAGCCACCCAGCCACAGATAAGCAGTTCTTC
clone_size: many; v_call: TRBV29-1; d_call: TRBD1; j_call: TRBJ1-6; cdr3_aa: CSVQDRENSPLHF; cdr3_nt: TGCAGCGTTCAAGACAGGGAGAATTCACCCCTCCACTTT
clone_size: -; v_call: TRBV12-3/TRBV12-4; d_call: -; j_call: TRBJ2-2; cdr3_aa: CASSLRQGPQGCANTGELFF; cdr3_nt: TGTGCCAGCAGTTTGCGCCAGGGTCCCCAGGGCTGTGCGAACACCGGGGAGCTGTTTTTT
clone_size: medium-sized; v_call: TRBV29-1; d_call: TRBD2; j_call: TRBJ2-7; cdr3_aa: CSVGLAGPYEQYF; cdr3_nt: TGCAGCGTGGGTCTAGCGGGCCCCTACGAGCAGTACTTC
clone_size: many; v_call: TRBV4-3; d_call: -; j_call: TRBJ1-2; cdr3_aa: CASSQVVQPLYGYTF; cdr3_nt: TGCGCCAGCAGCCAAGTTGTACAGCCACTCTATGGCTACACCTTC
clone_size: many; v_call: TRBV20-1; d_call: -; j_call: TRBJ2-7; cdr3_aa: CSARDLASSSYEQYF; cdr3_nt: TGCAGTGCTAGAGATCTTGCGTCGAGCTCCTACGAGCAGTACTTC
clone_size: -; v_call: TRBV5-1; d_call: -; j_call: TRBJ2-1; cdr3_aa: CASSLSPGREQFF; cdr3_nt: TGCGCCAGCAGCTTGAGCCCCGGTAGGGAGCAGTTCTTC
clone_size: medium-sized; v_call: TRBV24-1; d_call: TRBD2; j_call: TRBJ2-3; cdr3_aa: CATSDSGTSGFTDTQYF; cdr3_nt: TGTGCCACCAGTGACTCCGGGACTAGCGGATTCACAGATACGCAGTATTTT
clone_size: -; v_call: TRBV7-9; d_call: -; j_call: TRBJ1-1; cdr3_aa: CASSQKTENTEAFF; cdr3_nt: TGTGCCAGCAGCCAAAAGACAGAGAACACTGAAGCTTTCTTT
clone_size: once; v_call: TRBV2; d_call: TRBD1; j_call: TRBJ2-1; cdr3_aa: CASKDRGEEQFF; cdr3_nt: TGTGCCAGCAAAGACAGGGGGGAAGAGCAGTTCTTC
clone_size: many; v_call: TRBV2; d_call: -; j_call: TRBJ2-1; cdr3_aa: CASSVIRAGGNEQFF; cdr3_nt: TGTGCCAGCAGTGTCATAAGGGCCGGGGGCAATGAGCAGTTCTTC
clone_size: many; v_call: TRBV28; d_call: -; j_call: TRBJ2-7; cdr3_aa: CASSFPNTGKGRNYEQYF; cdr3_nt: TGTGCCAGCAGTTTCCCGAACACAGGGAAGGGGAGGAATTACGAGCAGTACTTC
clone_size: many; v_call: TRBV20-1; d_call: -; j_call: TRBJ2-7; cdr3_aa: CSASWDQARKEQYF; cdr3_nt: TGCAGTGCTAGCTGGGACCAGGCTCGAAAGGAGCAGTACTTC
clone_size: -; v_call: TRBV4-2; d_call: -; j_call: TRBJ1-5; cdr3_aa: CASSQDDGSQPQHF; cdr3_nt: TGTGCCAGCAGCCAAGATGACGGTAGTCAGCCCCAGCATTTT
clone_size: medium-sized; v_call: TRBV4-1; d_call: -; j_call: TRBJ1-1; cdr3_aa: CASSQEFKAEAFF; cdr3_nt: TGCGCCAGCAGCCAAGAATTCAAGGCCGAAGCTTTCTTT
clone_size: many; v_call: TRBV7-2; d_call: TRBD2; j_call: TRBJ2-6; cdr3_aa: CASSLLGLSGGGRVGANVLTF; cdr3_nt: TGTGCCAGCAGCTTGTTGGGCCTTTCCGGGGGGGGGCGCGTTGGGGCCAACGTCCTGACTTTC
clone_size: -; v_call: TRBV12-3/TRBV12-4; d_call: TRBD2; j_call: TRBJ2-7; cdr3_aa: CASSLALFAGGDYEQYF; cdr3_nt: TGTGCCAGCAGTTTAGCGCTTTTTGCGGGAGGGGACTACGAGCAGTACTTC
clone_size: -; v_call: TRBV29-1; d_call: -; j_call: TRBJ2-1; cdr3_aa: CSVDHMGLYEQFF; cdr3_nt: TGCAGCGTTGATCATATGGGGCTGTATGAGCAGTTCTTC